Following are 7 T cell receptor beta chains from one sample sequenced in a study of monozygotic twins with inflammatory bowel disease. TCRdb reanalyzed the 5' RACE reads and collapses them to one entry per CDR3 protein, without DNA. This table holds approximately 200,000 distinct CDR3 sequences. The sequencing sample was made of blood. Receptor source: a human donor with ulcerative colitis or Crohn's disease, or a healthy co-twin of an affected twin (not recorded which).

The CDR3 region is CASSEDPTPWTGTQYF. This sequence joins TRBV2 and TRBJ2-5. Germline lookup yields CDR1 SNHLY and CDR2 FYNNEI. This CDR3 is 16 amino acids long.

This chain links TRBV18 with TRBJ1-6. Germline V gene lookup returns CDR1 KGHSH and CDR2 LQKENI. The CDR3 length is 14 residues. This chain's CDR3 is CASSSQGGGSPLHF.

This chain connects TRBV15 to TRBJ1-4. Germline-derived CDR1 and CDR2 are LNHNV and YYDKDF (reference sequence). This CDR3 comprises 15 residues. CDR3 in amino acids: CATSRSLTANEKLFF.

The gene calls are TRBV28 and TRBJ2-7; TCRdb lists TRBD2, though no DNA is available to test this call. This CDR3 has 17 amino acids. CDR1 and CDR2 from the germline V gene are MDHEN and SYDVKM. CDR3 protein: CASSFPGTSFFDYEQYF. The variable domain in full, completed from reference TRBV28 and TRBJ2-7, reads DVKVTQSSRYLVKRTGEKVFLECVQDMDHENMFWYRQDPGLGLRLIYFSYDVKMKEKGDIPEGYSVSREKKERFSLILESASTNQTSMYLCASSFPGTSFFDYEQYFGPGTRLTVT.

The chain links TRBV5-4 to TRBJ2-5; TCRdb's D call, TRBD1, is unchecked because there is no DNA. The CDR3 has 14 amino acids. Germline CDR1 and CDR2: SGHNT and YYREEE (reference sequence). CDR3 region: CASSFGTGAETQYF.

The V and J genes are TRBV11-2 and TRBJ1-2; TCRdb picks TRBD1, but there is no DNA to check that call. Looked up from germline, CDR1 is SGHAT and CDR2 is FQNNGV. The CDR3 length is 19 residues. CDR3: CASSLITSDGSAGNYGYTF.

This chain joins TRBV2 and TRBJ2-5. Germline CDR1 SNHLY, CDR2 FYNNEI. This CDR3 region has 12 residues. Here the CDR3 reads CASMAITETQYF.